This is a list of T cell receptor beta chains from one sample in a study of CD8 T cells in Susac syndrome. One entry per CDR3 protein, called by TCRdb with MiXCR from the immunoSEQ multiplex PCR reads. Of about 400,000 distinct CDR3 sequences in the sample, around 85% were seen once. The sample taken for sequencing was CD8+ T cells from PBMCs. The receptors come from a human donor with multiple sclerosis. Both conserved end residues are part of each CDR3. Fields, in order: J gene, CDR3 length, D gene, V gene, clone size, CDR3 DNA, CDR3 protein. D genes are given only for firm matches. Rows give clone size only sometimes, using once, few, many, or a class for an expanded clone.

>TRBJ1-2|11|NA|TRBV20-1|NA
TGCAGTGCCAAGGGACCCTTGAGCTACACCTTC
CSAKGPLSYTF
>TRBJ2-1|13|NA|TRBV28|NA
TGTGCCAGCTCGGTAATCCAATACAATGAGCAGTTCTTC
CASSVIQYNEQFF
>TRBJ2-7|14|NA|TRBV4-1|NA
TGCGCCAGCAGCCAAGATCTGGGGGGCGACGAGCAGTACTTC
CASSQDLGGDEQYF
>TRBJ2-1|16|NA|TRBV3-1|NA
TGTGCCAGCAGCCAACGAATGGCGGGGATCTACAATGAGCAGTTCTTC
CASSQRMAGIYNEQFF
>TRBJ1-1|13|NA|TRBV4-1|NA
TGCGCCAGCAGCACAGCACTGAACACTGAAGCTTTCTTT
CASSTALNTEAFF
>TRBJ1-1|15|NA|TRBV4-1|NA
TGCGCCAGCAGCCAAGAGCCGGGGCGGAACACTGAAGCTTTCTTT
CASSQEPGRNTEAFF
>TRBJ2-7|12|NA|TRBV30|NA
TGTGCCTACCGACCTCTCTCCTACGAGCAGTACTTC
CAYRPLSYEQYF
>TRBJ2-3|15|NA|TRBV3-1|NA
TGTGCCAGCAGCCAAGAGTTACCGGAGACAGATACGCAGTATTTT
CASSQELPETDTQYF
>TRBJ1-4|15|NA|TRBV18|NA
TGTGCCAGCTCACCACCGGAAGGGTCTAATGAAAAACTGTTTTTT
CASSPPEGSNEKLFF
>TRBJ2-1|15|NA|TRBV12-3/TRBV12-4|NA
TGTGCCAGCAGTCCCGCGGACAGAAGCTACAATGAGCAGTTCTTC
CASSPADRSYNEQFF
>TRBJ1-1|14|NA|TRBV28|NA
TGTGCCAGCAGTTTCGGTATGGGGAACACTGAAGCTTTCTTT
CASSFGMGNTEAFF
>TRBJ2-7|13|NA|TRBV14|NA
TGTGCCAGCAGCCCCAGGGACACCTACGAGCAGTACTTC
CASSPRDTYEQYF
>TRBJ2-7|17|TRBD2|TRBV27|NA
TGTGCCAGCAGTCCCACCCTAGGGACTAGCGGGAGCTACGAGCAGTACTTC
CASSPTLGTSGSYEQYF
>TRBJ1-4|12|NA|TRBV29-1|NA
TGCAGCGTTGAAGTTTACGGTGAAAAACTGTTTTTT
CSVEVYGEKLFF
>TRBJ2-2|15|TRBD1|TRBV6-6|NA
TGTGCCAGCGGCCCAGGGGGCGTGGACACCGGGGAGCTGTTTTTT
CASGPGGVDTGELFF
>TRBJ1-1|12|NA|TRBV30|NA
TGTGCCTGGGTTGTCCTGAACACTGAAGCTTTCTTT
CAWVVLNTEAFF
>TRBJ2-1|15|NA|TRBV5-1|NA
TGCGCCAGCAGCTTGGTGGGAGGAGAAAACAATGAGCAGTTCTTC
CASSLVGGENNEQFF
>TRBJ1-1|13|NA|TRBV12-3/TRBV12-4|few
TGTGCCAGCAGTCCTACAGGGACGGGTGAAGCTTTCTTT
CASSPTGTGEAFF
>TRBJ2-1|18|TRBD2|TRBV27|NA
TGTGCCAGCAGCTCTAACCTCATAGCGGGAAACTCCTACAATGAGCAGTTCTTC
CASSSNLIAGNSYNEQFF
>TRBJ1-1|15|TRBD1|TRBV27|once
TGTGCCAGCACAAGGACAGGGGGCGCGGGCACTGAAGCTTTCTTT
CASTRTGGAGTEAFF
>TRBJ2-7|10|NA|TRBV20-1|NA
TGCAGTGCTAGTGGTTACGAGCAGTACTTC
CSASGYEQYF
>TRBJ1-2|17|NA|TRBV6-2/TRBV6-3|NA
TGTGCCAGCAGTTACGGTTTTGGGGGAGCAATTAACTATGGCTACACCTTC
CASSYGFGGAINYGYTF
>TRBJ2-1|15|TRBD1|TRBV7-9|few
TGTGCCAGCAGCTCGCCGGGACAGGGGTACAATGAGCAGTTCTTC
CASSSPGQGYNEQFF
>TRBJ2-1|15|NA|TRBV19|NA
TGTGCCAGTAGTATCTTAGCGGAAAACGACAATGAGCAGTTCTTC
CASSILAENDNEQFF
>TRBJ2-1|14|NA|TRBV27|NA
TGTGCCAGCAGTTTTGGTCTAGCCAGCAATGAGCAGTTCTTC
CASSFGLASNEQFF
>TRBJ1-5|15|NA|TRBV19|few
TGTGCCAGTAGTATAGAATGGTCAGGGGATCAGCCCCAGCATTTT
CASSIEWSGDQPQHF
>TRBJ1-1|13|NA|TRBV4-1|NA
TGCGCCAGCAGCCCAAGCGTGGGCACTGAAGCTTTCTTT
CASSPSVGTEAFF
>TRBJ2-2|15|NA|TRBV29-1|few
TGCAGCGTTGTACCTTTGGGGAGAGACACCGGGGAGCTGTTTTTT
CSVVPLGRDTGELFF
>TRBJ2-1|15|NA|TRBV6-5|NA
TGTGCCAGCACCGATACAGGGAGCTCCTACAATGAGCAGTTCTTC
CASTDTGSSYNEQFF
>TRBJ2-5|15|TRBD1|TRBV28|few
TGTGCCAGCAGTCCAAGACAGGGGGCGGGAGAGACCCAGTACTTC
CASSPRQGAGETQYF
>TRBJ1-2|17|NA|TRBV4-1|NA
TGCGCCAGCAGCCAAGCCTGGGCCGTCTTGGGGGACTATGGCTACACCTTC
CASSQAWAVLGDYGYTF
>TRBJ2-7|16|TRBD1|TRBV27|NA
TGTGCCAGCAGTTTGTCCGGGACAGGGGCATCCTACGAGCAGTACTTC
CASSLSGTGASYEQYF
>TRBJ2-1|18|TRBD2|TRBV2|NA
TGTGCCAGCAGTGAATCTTCTAGCGGGAGTGCCCCCTACAATGAGCAGTTCTTC
CASSESSSGSAPYNEQFF
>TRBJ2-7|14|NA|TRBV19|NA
TGTGCCAGTAGTATTCACGACATCAACTACGAGCAGTACTTC
CASSIHDINYEQYF
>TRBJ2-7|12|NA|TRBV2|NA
TGTGCCACCCTTCGGGACACCTACGAGCAGTACTTC
CATLRDTYEQYF
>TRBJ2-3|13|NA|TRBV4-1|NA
TGCGCCAGCAGCTCTGAACTTAGCGGTTCGCAGTATTTT
CASSSELSGSQYF
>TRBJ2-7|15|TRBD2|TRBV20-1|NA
TGCAGTGCTAGAGAAGCGAAGCGGGACCCCTACGAGCAGTACTTC
CSAREAKRDPYEQYF
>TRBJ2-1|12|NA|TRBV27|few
TGTGCCAGCAGTTTACAGGGGAAGGGGCAGTTCTTC
CASSLQGKGQFF
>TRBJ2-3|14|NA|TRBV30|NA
TGTGCCTGGAGTCCGGACAGTCGCACAGATACGCAGTATTTT
CAWSPDSRTDTQYF
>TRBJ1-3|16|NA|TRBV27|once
TGTGCCAGCAGTTTATCCGGGGATGACTCTGGAAACACCATATATTTT
CASSLSGDDSGNTIYF
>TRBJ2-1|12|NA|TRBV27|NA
TGTGCCAGCACCCTCCCGGGACAAGGGCAGTTCTTC
CASTLPGQGQFF
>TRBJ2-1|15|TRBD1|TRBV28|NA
TGTGCCAGCAGTTTGGGGACAGGGCCCCACAATGAGCAGTTCTTC
CASSLGTGPHNEQFF
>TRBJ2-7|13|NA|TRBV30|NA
TGTGCCTGGGAAACAGGGTATGCCTACGAGCAGTACTTC
CAWETGYAYEQYF
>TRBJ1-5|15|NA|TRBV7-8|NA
TGTGCCAGCAGCTTATTGGCCGGACCCAATCAGCCCCAGCATTTT
CASSLLAGPNQPQHF
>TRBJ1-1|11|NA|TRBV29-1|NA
TGCAGCGTATTGGGTCTCACTGAAGCTTTCTTT
CSVLGLTEAFF
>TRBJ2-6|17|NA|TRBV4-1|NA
TGCGCCAGCAGCCAAGGGTACAGGGTATCTGGGGCCAACGTCCTGACTTTC
CASSQGYRVSGANVLTF
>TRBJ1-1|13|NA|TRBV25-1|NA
TGTGCCAGCAGAATGGATGAATTAGTTGAAGCTTTCTTT
CASRMDELVEAFF
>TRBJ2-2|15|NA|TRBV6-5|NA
TGTGCCAGCAGAAAATATAGCGGGAACACCGGGGAGCTGTTTTTT
CASRKYSGNTGELFF
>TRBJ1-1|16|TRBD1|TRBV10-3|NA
TGTGCCATCAGCACTACAACGGACAGGGCCCGAGCTGAAGCTTTCTTT
CAISTTTDRARAEAFF
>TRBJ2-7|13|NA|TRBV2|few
TGTGCCAGCAGTGGGGATTCCCCCTACGAGCAGTACTTC
CASSGDSPYEQYF
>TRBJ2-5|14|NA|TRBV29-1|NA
TGCAGCGTTGAAGTGGCGGAGGTCGGGGAGGCCCAGTACTTC
CSVEVAEVGEAQYF
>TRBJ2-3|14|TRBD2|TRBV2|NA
TGTGCCGCCGGACCGGGGGGGAGCACAGATACGCAGTATTTT
CAAGPGGSTDTQYF